This T cell receptor (beta chain) was documented in a study of tumor-infiltrating lymphocytes in localized non-small cell lung cancer. TCRdb's copy holds only in-frame clones and misses some; the assay was immunoSEQ multiplex PCR. The top ten clones hold approximately 2.5% of a sample with over 14,000 clones, about four fifths of them seen once. CDR3 length: 16 residues. Per germline, CDR1 SGHVS and CDR2 FQNEAQ. V shed 5 bases, J shed 10 bases, and the junction held 12 bases outside the gene matches. V and J are TRBV7-8 and TRBJ2-1, with 12 bases aligning to TRBD1. Source material: lung tumor tissue. The TCR was taken from a human donor with non-small cell lung cancer. DNA of the CDR3: TGTGCCAGCAGCCCGCTTCCGGGACAGGGGGCTGGAGAGCAGTTCTTC. Its protein is CASSPLPGQGAGEQFF. Full variable domain (remainder filled in from reference TRBV7-8 and TRBJ2-1): GAGVSQSPRYKVAKRGQDVALRCDPISGHVSLFWYQQALGQGPEFLTYFQNEAQLDKSGLPSDRFFAERPEGSVSTLKIQRTQQEDSAVYLCASSPLPGQGAGEQFFGPGTRLTVL.